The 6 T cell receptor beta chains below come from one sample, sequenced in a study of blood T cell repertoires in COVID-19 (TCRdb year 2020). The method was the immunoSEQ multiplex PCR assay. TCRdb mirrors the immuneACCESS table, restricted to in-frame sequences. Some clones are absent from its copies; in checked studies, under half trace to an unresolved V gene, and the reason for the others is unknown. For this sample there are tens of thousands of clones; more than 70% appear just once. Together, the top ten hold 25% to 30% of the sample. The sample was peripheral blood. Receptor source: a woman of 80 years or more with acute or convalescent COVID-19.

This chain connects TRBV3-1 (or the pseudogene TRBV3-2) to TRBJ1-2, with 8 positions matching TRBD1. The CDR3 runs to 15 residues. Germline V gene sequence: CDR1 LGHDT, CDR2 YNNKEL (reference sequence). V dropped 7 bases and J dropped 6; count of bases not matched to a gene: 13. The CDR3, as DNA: TGTGCCAGCAAACAACCCGGACAGGGAAGGGATGGCTACACCTTC. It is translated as CASKQPGQGRDGYTF.

This CDR3 is CASSPAGGQETQYF. The CDR3 DNA reads as TGTGCCAGCAGCCCAGCGGGGGGCCAAGAGACCCAGTACTTC. This chain links TRBV3-1 (or the pseudogene TRBV3-2) with TRBJ2-5; 9 positions match TRBD2. The CDR3 loop spans 14 amino acids. The V gene's germline CDR1 is LGHDT and CDR2 YNNKEL (reference sequence). V trimming: 4 bases; J trimming: 1 base; junction bases outside the gene matches: 1.

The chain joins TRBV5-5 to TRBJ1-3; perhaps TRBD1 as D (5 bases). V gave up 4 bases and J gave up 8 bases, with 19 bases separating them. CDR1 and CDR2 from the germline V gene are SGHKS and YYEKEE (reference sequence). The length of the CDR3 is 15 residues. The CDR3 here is CASSPPFGGRDTIYF. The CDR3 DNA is TGTGCCAGCAGCCCCCCTTTCGGGGGAAGGGACACCATATATTTT.

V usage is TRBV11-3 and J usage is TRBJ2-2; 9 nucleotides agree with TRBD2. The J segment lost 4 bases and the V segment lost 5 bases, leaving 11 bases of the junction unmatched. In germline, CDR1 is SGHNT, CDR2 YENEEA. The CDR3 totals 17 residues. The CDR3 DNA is TGTGCCAGCAGCCGATTCCGCGGGGGGGAGGTCACCGGGGAGCTGTTTTTT. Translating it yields CASSRFRGGEVTGELFF.

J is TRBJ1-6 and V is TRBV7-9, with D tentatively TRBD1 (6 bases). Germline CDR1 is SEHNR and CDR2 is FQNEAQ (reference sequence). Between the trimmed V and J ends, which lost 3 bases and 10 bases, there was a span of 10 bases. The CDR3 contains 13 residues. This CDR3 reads CASSLRDNSPLHF. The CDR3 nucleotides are TGTGCCAGCAGCTTGAGGGACAACTCACCCCTCCACTTT.

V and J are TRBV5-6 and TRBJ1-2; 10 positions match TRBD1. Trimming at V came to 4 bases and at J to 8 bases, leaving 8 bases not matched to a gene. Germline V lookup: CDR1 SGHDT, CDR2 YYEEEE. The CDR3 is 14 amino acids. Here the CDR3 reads CASSPNRDRGGYTF. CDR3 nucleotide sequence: TGTGCCAGCAGCCCGAACCGGGACAGGGGAGGCTACACCTTC.